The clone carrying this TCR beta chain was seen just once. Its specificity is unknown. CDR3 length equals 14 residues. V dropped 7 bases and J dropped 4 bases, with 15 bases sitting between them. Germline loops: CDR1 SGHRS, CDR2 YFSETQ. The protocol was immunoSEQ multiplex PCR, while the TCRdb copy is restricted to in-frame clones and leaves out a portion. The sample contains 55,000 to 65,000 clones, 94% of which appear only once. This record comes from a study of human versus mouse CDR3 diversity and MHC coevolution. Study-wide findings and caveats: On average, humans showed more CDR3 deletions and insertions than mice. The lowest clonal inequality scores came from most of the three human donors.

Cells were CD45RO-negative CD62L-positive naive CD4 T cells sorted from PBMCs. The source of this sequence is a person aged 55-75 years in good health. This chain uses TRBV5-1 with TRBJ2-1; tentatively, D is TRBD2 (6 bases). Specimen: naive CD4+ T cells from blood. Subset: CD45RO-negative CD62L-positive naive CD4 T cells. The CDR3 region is CASQGGGVYNEQFF. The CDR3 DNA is TGCGCCAGCCAAGGCGGAGGGGTGTACAATGAGCAGTTCTTC.